The following is a T cell receptor (beta chain) sequence with its context. This sample was included in a study of blood T cell repertoires in COVID-19. Turning to the study itself: The origin of the acute and convalescent COVID-19 samples was the United States, Italy and Spain. Sample material is recorded as cDNA or gDNA derived from T cells, B-cell-depleted T cells, or PBMCs.

Under the authors' procedure: Amplification of reference gene primers provided the estimated nucleated cell counts. Clones were sequenced by immunoSEQ multiplex PCR, and TCRdb holds only the in-frame ones, with some missing. From that table come the V and J calls and clone size; the DNA was used to work out D and trimming. The data contain 60,000 or so clones, about nine tenths of them seen just once; the ten biggest clones take up approximately 15%. Trimming pared 0 bases from V and 2 bases from J, leaving 8 bases between. In germline, CDR1 is LNHNV, CDR2 YYDKDF (reference sequence). The CDR3 loop spans 15 amino acids.

V gene TRBV15 combines with J gene TRBJ1-5; D may be TRBD1 (5 bases). The material sequenced was peripheral blood. The receptor comes from a human donor with active COVID-19. The donor label of this sample is uncertain. The CDR3 sequence: CATSRDRVGNQPQHF. CDR3 in DNA: TGTGCCACCAGCAGAGACAGGGTCGGCAATCAGCCCCAGCATTTT. The full variable domain, in which reference TRBV15 and TRBJ1-5 provide the parts outside the CDR3, is DAMVIQNPRYQVTQFGKPVTLSCSQTLNHNVMYWYQQKSSQAPKLLFHYYDKDFNNEADTPDNFQSRRPNTSFCFLDIRSPGLGDTAMYLCATSRDRVGNQPQHFGDGTRLSIL.